This is a list of T cell receptor beta chains from one sample in a study of blood T cell repertoires in COVID-19. Profiling relied on immunoSEQ multiplex PCR, and the TCRdb table lists in-frame clones only, not all of them. The data hold around 300,000 clones, with around 90% observed a single time. The sequencing sample was made of PBMCs or T cells enriched from blood (not recorded which). These receptors were collected from a woman younger than 45 who had recovered from COVID-19. Both conserved end residues are part of each CDR3. The order of the fields is V gene, clone size, D gene, J gene, CDR3 protein, CDR3 DNA. The D gene is left open where the match is weak. Clone size is not always given. Where it is, it says once, few, many or a class for expanded clones.

TRBV7-9	.	TRBD1	TRBJ1-1	CASGTWTGVNTEAFF	TGTGCCAGCGGCACCTGGACAGGGGTGAACACTGAAGCTTTCTTT
TRBV7-8	.	.	TRBJ1-2	CASSLGQYDGSGYTF	TGTGCCAGCAGCTTAGGACAGTACGACGGGAGTGGCTACACCTTC
TRBV27	few	TRBD2	TRBJ2-7	CASRRRAGGPRDEQYF	TGTGCCAGCAGACGCCGAGCGGGAGGGCCTAGAGACGAGCAGTACTTC
TRBV5-1	once	TRBD2	TRBJ2-5	CASSPGGTSLQETQYF	TGCGCCAGCAGCCCGGGCGGGACTAGCCTTCAAGAGACCCAGTACTTC
TRBV11-2	.	.	TRBJ2-7	CASSLQEHGTYEQYF	TGTGCCAGCAGCTTACAGGAACACGGAACTTACGAGCAGTACTTC
TRBV7-2	.	.	TRBJ2-5	CASSKQIGVIQETQYF	TGTGCCAGCAGCAAGCAGATAGGGGTAATACAAGAGACCCAGTACTTC
TRBV29-1	.	TRBD2	TRBJ2-1	CSAITSGGPMISYNEQFF	TGCAGCGCCATTACTAGCGGGGGCCCTATGATTTCCTACAATGAGCAGTTCTTC
TRBV2	.	.	TRBJ2-7	CASSEGRDPTYEQYF	TGTGCCAGCAGTGAAGGCAGGGATCCTACCTACGAGCAGTACTTC
TRBV5-4	.	.	TRBJ2-7	CASSPWSGGGF	TGTGCCAGCAGCCCCTGGTCAGGAGGTGGCTTC
TRBV3-1/TRBV3-2	.	.	TRBJ2-3	CASSLSIGGWTQYF	TGTGCCAGCAGCCTTTCAATCGGGGGTTGGACGCAGTATTTT
TRBV15	.	.	TRBJ2-5	CATSRVGGTETQYF	TGTGCCACCTCACGGGTGGGGGGTACGGAGACCCAGTACTTC
TRBV5-8	.	.	TRBJ2-3	CASSSLGMSISDTQYF	TGTGCCAGCAGCTCCCTCGGGATGTCCATCTCAGATACGCAGTATTTT
TRBV7-6	few	TRBD1	TRBJ2-7	CASSPPIVQGYYEQYF	TGTGCCAGCAGCCCGCCCATTGTACAGGGGTACTACGAGCAGTACTTC
TRBV6-1	.	.	TRBJ1-3	CASSEYGEERGHTIYF	TGTGCCAGCAGTGAATACGGGGAGGAGCGGGGCCACACCATATATTTT
TRBV5-1	.	.	TRBJ2-6	CASSLVGQGLVSGANVLTF	TGCGCCAGCAGCTTGGTTGGGCAGGGTTTGGTATCTGGGGCCAACGTCCTGACTTTC
TRBV5-4	once	TRBD2	TRBJ2-7	CASSLLLAGDVYEQYF	TGTGCCAGCAGCCTTCTACTAGCGGGGGATGTCTACGAGCAGTACTTC
TRBV7-3	.	.	TRBJ1-2	CASSYDIGGYGYTF	TGTGCCAGCAGTTACGACATCGGGGGCTATGGCTACACCTTC
TRBV24-1	.	.	TRBJ2-1	CATSDSGQANNEQFF	TGTGCCACCAGTGATTCAGGCCAGGCCAACAATGAGCAGTTCTTC
TRBV5-6	.	.	TRBJ2-2	CASSSLMSRELFF	TGTGCCAGCAGCTCCCTAATGTCTCGGGAGCTGTTTTTT
TRBV7-2	.	TRBD2	TRBJ2-1	CASSFSLAGGPGHNEQFF	TGTGCCAGCAGCTTCTCACTAGCGGGGGGACCTGGCCACAATGAGCAGTTCTTC
TRBV29-1	.	.	TRBJ1-2	CSATVGAATLLNYGYTF	TGCAGCGCCACAGTAGGGGCAGCGACACTACTTAACTATGGCTACACCTTC
TRBV19	.	TRBD1	TRBJ2-1	CASSTQGAYDLNPYNEQFF	TGTGCCAGTAGTACACAGGGGGCCTACGACCTCAATCCCTACAATGAGCAGTTCTTC
TRBV4-3	.	.	TRBJ1-3	CASSQELRGKRGNTIYF	TGCGCCAGCAGCCAAGAACTACGGGGGAAACGTGGAAACACCATATATTTT
TRBV9	.	TRBD1	TRBJ2-1	CASSVGTGTYNEQFF	TGTGCCAGCAGCGTAGGGACAGGAACCTACAATGAGCAGTTCTTC
TRBV10-3	.	.	TRBJ1-2	CAISEGTPEVDGYTF	TGTGCCATCAGTGAGGGGACACCGGAGGTTGATGGCTACACCTTC
TRBV11-1	.	.	TRBJ1-2	CASSRTGDYGYTF	TGTGCCAGCAGCCGGACGGGAGACTATGGCTACACCTTC
TRBV5-5	.	.	TRBJ2-1	CASSQIYRGVVSYNEQFF	TGTGCCAGCAGCCAGATCTATCGGGGAGTGGTCTCCTACAATGAGCAGTTCTTC